The 2 T cell receptor beta chains in this list originate from one sample, sequenced in a study of PD-1 blockade in classical Hodgkin lymphoma. Time point in this sample: newly diagnosed, previously untreated cHL patient sample. Repertoires were generated with immunoSEQ multiplex PCR, while TCRdb's copy carries only in-frame clones and drops some. This table has some 31,000 clones, around 94% appearing once. The specimen sequenced was peripheral blood mononuclear cells (PBMCs). Receptors were obtained from a human donor with classical Hodgkin lymphoma.

The rearrangement uses TRBV30 and TRBJ2-4; D possibly corresponds to TRBD2 (5 bases). Trimming removed 0 bases from V and 0 bases from J, with 6 bases in between. This CDR3 is built from 14 residues. The germline V gene has CDR1 GTSNPN and CDR2 SVGIG (reference sequence). CDR3 DNA sequence: TGTGCCTGGAGTGTAAGCGGAGCCAAAAACATTCAGTACTTC. Its protein product is CAWSVSGAKNIQYF.

The rearrangement links TRBV5-4 to TRBJ2-7; 10 nucleotides align to TRBD2. From germline, CDR1 is SGHNT and CDR2 YYREEE (reference sequence). The CDR3 sequence is 16 residues long. V lost 4 bases, J lost 0 bases, and 7 bases stayed unmatched. The CDR3: CASSPGLAASSYEQYF. The CDR3 region has the DNA TGTGCCAGCAGCCCTGGACTAGCGGCGAGCTCCTACGAGCAGTACTTC.